What follows are 13 T cell receptor beta chains derived from one specimen sequenced in a study of OX40 agonist ivuxolimab in advanced cancers. The repertoire was sequenced with immunoSEQ multiplex PCR; TCRdb's copy has only in-frame clones and lacks some. The sample consists of around 55,000 clones, about 89% of them appearing once. The material sequenced was CD4+ or CD8+ T cells sorted from blood, taken in a trial of the OX40 agonist ivuxolimab. These receptors all stem from an adult with an advanced solid tumor such as melanoma, head and neck, liver or kidney cancer.

The chain employs TRBV19 and TRBJ2-1; 8 bases align to TRBD2. V gave up 9 bases and J gave up 8 bases; unmatched junction bases: 18. The length of the CDR3 is 16 residues. Germline V gives CDR1 LNHDA, CDR2 SQIVND (reference sequence). The CDR3 DNA is TGTGCCAGCAAAAGGAGAGCGGGAGCCACCAGGGATGAGCAGTTCTTC. This sequence encodes CASKRRAGATRDEQFF.

This clone was observed once. The V gene is TRBV13, the J gene TRBJ1-2; D gene unclear. Trimming left V 2 bases short and J 4 bases short, with 8 bases between. This CDR3 contains 13 residues. In germline, CDR1 is PRHDT, CDR2 FYEKMQ (reference sequence). The CDR3 spells CASSLQLLYGYTF. Here the CDR3 DNA reads TGTGCCAGCAGCTTACAACTGCTCTATGGCTACACCTTC.

V usage is TRBV5-6 and J usage is TRBJ1-5; 8 nucleotides match TRBD1. V dropped 4 bases and J dropped 6; count of bases not matched to a gene: 9. The CDR3 has 15 amino acids. Germline values: CDR1 SGHDT, CDR2 YYEEEE. In DNA form, the CDR3 reads TGTGCCAGCAGCCCATGGGACAGGAGGAGTCAGCCCCAGCATTTT. Amino acids: CASSPWDRRSQPQHF.

This clone was seen only a few times. V gene TRBV5-4 combines with J gene TRBJ1-6; 8 bases line up with TRBD1. This CDR3 comprises 15 residues. The V gene end was trimmed by 1 base and the J gene end by 10 bases; junction bases not matched to a gene: 7. Germline V lookup: CDR1 SGHNT, CDR2 YYREEE (reference sequence). CDR3 DNA: TGTGCCAGCAGCTTGTGGACAGGGACCGAATCACCCCTCCACTTT. Translating it yields CASSLWTGTESPLHF. The entire variable domain, with the rest obtained from reference TRBV5-4 and TRBJ1-6, is as follows: ETGVTQSPTHLIKTRGQQVTLRCSSQSGHNTVSWYQQALGQGPQFIFQYYREEENGRGNFPPRFSGLQFPNYSSELNVNALELDDSALYLCASSLWTGTESPLHFGNGTRLTVT.

V and J are TRBV5-1 and TRBJ1-2; a possible D gene is TRBD1 (5 bases). The CDR3 contains 14 residues. Trimming shortened V by 3 bases and J by 7 bases, and 16 bases separated the two germline ends. The germline CDR1 and CDR2 sequences are SGHRS and YFSETQ. CDR3 sequence reads: CASSSAGRGVGYTF. CDR3 sequence (DNA): TGCGCCAGCAGCTCCGCAGGGCGAGGGGTTGGCTACACCTTC.

The V call is TRBV2, the J call TRBJ2-1; 8 positions agree with TRBD2. With 8 bases clipped from V and 1 base from J, the junction kept 7 bases outside the gene matches. The CDR3 loop spans 15 amino acids. Germline lookup yields CDR1 SNHLY and CDR2 FYNNEI. This chain's CDR3 is CASGSGVGSYNEQFF. The CDR3 DNA follows: TGTGCCAGCGGTAGCGGGGTGGGGTCCTACAATGAGCAGTTCTTC.

For the CDR3, the DNA is TGTGCCAGTAGTATATCTGGGAACACTGAAGCTTTCTTT. Translating it yields CASSISGNTEAFF. The chain uses TRBV19 and TRBJ1-1; D unresolved. V dropped 2 bases and J dropped 1 base, with 5 bases sitting between them. There are 13 residues in the CDR3. Germline V gives CDR1 LNHDA, CDR2 SQIVND (reference sequence).

This sequence joins TRBV4-2 and TRBJ2-1; TRBD2 might be the D (5 bases). The CDR3 loop spans 16 amino acids. Trimming removed 0 bases at V and 8 bases at J, with 17 bases between. The germline gives CDR1 LGHNA, CDR2 YNFKEQ. This chain's CDR3 is CASSQDPGKIVDEQFF. The CDR3 DNA reads TGTGCCAGCAGCCAAGATCCCGGGAAGATCGTCGATGAGCAGTTCTTC.

The gene calls are TRBV4-2 and TRBJ2-1; TRBD2 agrees at 10 bases. The CDR3 totals 15 residues. J gave up 4 bases and V 0 bases, and 0 bases lay outside the gene matches. Germline CDR1 reads LGHNA; CDR2 reads YNFKEQ. CDR3 protein: CASSQELAGYNEQFF. CDR3 nucleotide sequence: TGTGCCAGCAGCCAAGAACTAGCGGGGTACAATGAGCAGTTCTTC.

This clone was counted only a few times. The gene calls are TRBV27 and TRBJ2-7; D is possibly TRBD1 or TRBD2 (5 bases each). Trimming removed 6 bases at V and 0 bases at J, with 15 bases between. Germline-derived CDR1 and CDR2 are MNHEY and SMNVEV (reference sequence). CDR3 size: 15 residues. CDR3 DNA: TGTGCCAGCAGCCTAGTAGGGGACGGCTCCTACGAGCAGTACTTC. Protein: CASSLVGDGSYEQYF.

The chain employs TRBV7-8 and TRBJ2-1, with D uncertain. Germline V gene sequence: CDR1 SGHVS, CDR2 FQNEAQ. V lost 2 bases, J lost 4 bases, and 12 bases lay in between. This CDR3 contains 15 residues. The CDR3 nucleotides are TGTGCCAGCAGCTTACCCGAAGACAAGTACAATGAGCAGTTCTTC. This sequence encodes CASSLPEDKYNEQFF.

This chain connects TRBV14 to TRBJ2-1; D is unresolved. This CDR3 is 14 amino acids long. Germline lookup yields CDR1 SGHDN and CDR2 FVKESK. V lost 4 bases and J lost 0, with 7 bases in between. This CDR3 is CASSPSSSYNEQFF. The CDR3 DNA sequence: TGTGCCAGCAGCCCGTCAAGCTCCTACAATGAGCAGTTCTTC. The full variable domain, in which reference TRBV14 and TRBJ2-1 provide the parts outside the CDR3, is EAGVTQFPSHSVIEKGQTVTLRCDPISGHDNLYWYRRVMGKEIKFLLHFVKESKQDESGMPNNRFLAERTGGTYSTLKVQPAELEDSGVYFCASSPSSSYNEQFFGPGTRLTVL.

The chain joins TRBV9 to TRBJ2-3; the match to TRBD2 covers 7 bases. The V gene's germline CDR1 is SGDLS and CDR2 YYNGEE. Germline trimming cut 4 bases from V and 2 bases from J; bases unmatched to any gene: 10. The CDR3 has 16 amino acids. The CDR3 nucleotides are TGTGCCAGCAGCCCGGAGTTAAGCGGGACCACAGATACGCAGTATTTT. It is translated as CASSPELSGTTDTQYF.